This T cell receptor (beta chain) comes out of a study of response to subunit inactivated influenza vaccine (dated by TCRdb to the late 2010s). Looking at the study overall: To follow how T cells responded to a trivalent subunit inactivated influenza vaccine, the researchers relied on deep quantitative profiling of the T cell receptor repertoire. What the authors observed across the whole study: According to the authors, only a limited number of new T cells may be recruited by each seasonal influenza vaccination.

The protocol used for the library was RT-PCR. TCRdb shows the sequencer as Illumina HiSeq 2500. TCRdb itself trimmed the public reads at Q25 with fastp, ran MiXCR and retained productive beta chains. Entries are consolidated by CDR3 protein sequence, retaining the most common genes and DNA. Counted in this sample were about 580,000 distinct CDR3 sequences; 14% of them appeared once. Over 8.5% of the sample is held by the ten biggest clonotypes. This clonotype showed up many times. Its antigen is still unknown. No much larger clone is present one base from it, and per-base qualities are unavailable. V lost 4 bases and J lost 11 bases; the stretch between them is 14 bases long. According to the germline V gene, CDR1 reads SGHTA and CDR2 reads FQGNSA. Reading from cysteine to phenylalanine, the CDR3 counts 13 amino acids. This entry keeps only the CDR3 DNA: 39 bases, framed from base 1.

The sequence links TRBV7-2 to TRBJ2-2; TRBD1 is a possible D gene, resting on 5 matching bases. The receptor comes from a man aged 50 to 59 who received an inactivated influenza vaccine. Donor details come from another sample of the same person, matched by shared clones. The input for sequencing was PBMCs from blood, taken roughly 13 days after vaccination. The CDR3 region reads CASSSTYGAELFF. The sequenced DNA is TGTGCCAGCAGCTCAACCTATGGGGCTGAGCTGTTTTTT. The full variable domain, with segments outside the CDR3 supplied by the reference TRBV7-2 and TRBJ2-2 proteins, appears as GAGVSQSPSNKVTEKGKDVELRCDPISGHTALYWYRQSLGQGLEFLIYFQGNSAPDKSGLPSDRFSAERTGGSVSTLTIQRTQQEDSAVYLCASSSTYGAELFFGEGSRLTVL.